This T cell receptor beta chain was captured by sequencing in a study of OX40 agonist ivuxolimab in advanced cancers. Overall study context: Ivuxolimab, an agonistic anti-OX40 (CD134) antibody, was given to patients.

Assay: immunoSEQ multiplex PCR; the TCRdb copy retains only in-frame clones and omits some. Of about 62,000 clones listed, about 85% are singletons. The junction had 4 bases not matched to a gene; V was cut back by 6 bases and J by 2 bases. This CDR3 is 15 amino acids long. Germline V gene sequence: CDR1 KGHSH, CDR2 LQKENI. The sequenced sample was CD4+ or CD8+ T cells sorted from blood, obtained in a trial of the OX40 agonist ivuxolimab. The rearrangement uses TRBV18 and TRBJ2-5; 12 positions agree with TRBD2. This sequence was found in an adult with an advanced solid tumor such as melanoma, head and neck, liver or kidney cancer. In DNA, the CDR3 is TGTGCCAGCTCCGGGGGGACTAGCGGGCAAGAGACCCAGTACTTC. It is translated as CASSGGTSGQETQYF.